Listed here is a single TCR beta chain. TCRdb's copy holds only in-frame clones and misses some; the assay was immunoSEQ multiplex PCR. The table includes around 97,000 clones, roughly 95% detected once. The CDR3 is 16 residues long. Trimming left V 4 bases short and J 1 base short, with 14 bases between. CDR1 and CDR2 from the germline V gene are MGHRA and YSYEKL. These data belong to a study of technical replicates of blood from a handful of donors. Sequenced sample: T cells isolated from PBMCs. The J gene is TRBJ1-5, the V gene TRBV4-1; D gene uncertain. This receptor was identified in a human donor in good health. The CDR3 spells CASSLAAGLSNQPQHF. The CDR3 DNA sequence: TGCGCCAGCAGCCTTGCCGCGGGGTTAAGCAATCAGCCCCAGCATTTT.